This T cell receptor (beta chain) was captured in a study of tumor-infiltrating lymphocytes in primary liver carcinoma. Study-wide background: Patients included men and women of 30 to 69 years.

From germline, CDR1 is MGHRA and CDR2 YSYEKL. There are 17 residues in the CDR3. TCR beta cDNA came from around 500 ng total RNA, primed with a constant-region primer. ARM-PCR, slightly modified, supplied the TCR beta libraries through three nested multiplex PCR rounds. The first two PCR rounds used TRBV1-TRBV30 forward primers with a C-beta reverse primer, roughly 11 cycles each. Each CDR3 protein is one row after TCRdb ran MiXCR on the multiplex PCR reads. This sample has roughly 55,000 distinct CDR3 sequences, with about three quarters found just once. This clonotype has just a few counts. What it binds is unknown. The junction departs from the called germline gene at one end, perhaps through a read error. Whole-study findings and limits: The overlap of tumor-adjacent and tumor-blood pairs was smaller than that of tumor region pairs.

The roughly 20-31 mg bulk tissue piece was not sorted before simultaneous RNA and DNA extraction. Whichever tumor sample was examined, it had over 75% viable tumor cells. The sequenced sample consisted of liver tumor tissue from sampling region 2. The subset: tumor region T2, inferior pole. V is TRBV4-1 and J is TRBJ2-4; D unclear. This clonotype was sampled from a man aged 35-49 years with primary liver carcinoma and hepatitis B virus infection. Here the CDR3 reads CASSQPSSLIAKNIQYF. The CDR3 coding sequence is TGCGCTAGCAGCCAACCGAGTTCTCTCATAGCCAAAAATATTCAGTACTTC.